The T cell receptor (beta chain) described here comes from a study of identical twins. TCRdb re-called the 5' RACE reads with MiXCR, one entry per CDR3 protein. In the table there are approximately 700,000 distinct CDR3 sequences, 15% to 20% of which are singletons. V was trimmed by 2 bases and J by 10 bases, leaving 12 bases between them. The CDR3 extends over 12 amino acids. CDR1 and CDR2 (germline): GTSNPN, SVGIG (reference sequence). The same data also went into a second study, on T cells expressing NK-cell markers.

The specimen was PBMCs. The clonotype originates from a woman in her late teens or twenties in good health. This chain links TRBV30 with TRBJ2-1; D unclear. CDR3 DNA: TGTGCCTGGAGTTTCCCGGTGCCGGAGCAGTTCTTC. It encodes CAWSFPVPEQFF.